Included here is one T cell receptor beta chain sequence, with context. This clonotype occurred a few times. Its antigen specificity is not known. No qualities accompany the bases; no much larger clone lies one base away. The germline V gene sets CDR1 to SQVTM and CDR2 to ANQGSEA. Between the V and J ends, shortened by 6 bases and 2 bases respectively, the junction contains 10 bases. The CDR3 contains 12 residues, cysteine and phenylalanine counted. Left in the record is the CDR3 DNA by itself, 36 bases read in frame from the first base. Ophthalmopathy patients had moderately to severely active disease, with a Clinical Activity Score of 3 or more, a NOSPECS grade of 4 or more, and a disease duration of less than 3 months. Any patient with an uncontrolled infection, another autoimmune disease, pregnancy or lactation was excluded. Diagnoses relied on clinical symptoms, serum thyroxine and TRAb, thyroid ultrasound and orbital computed tomography. Ficoll-Paque density gradient centrifugation was used to isolate PBMCs from around 10 ml of fresh peripheral blood. Total RNA was extracted using Trizol reagent, and RNA quality was assessed on an Agilent 2100 Bioanalyzer.

The data belong to a study of T cells in Graves' hyperthyroidism and ophthalmopathy (dated by TCRdb to the late 2010s). Regarding the study in general: Peripheral blood samples were taken at initial diagnosis, before any treatment was given. To identify distinguishing TCR V-J signatures, a discovery cohort of around 98 patients was used, comprising under 45 with Graves' ophthalmopathy and 57 with stable Graves' hyperthyroidism. Whether ophthalmopathy could be predicted prospectively was tested in an independent validation cohort made up of 18 to 20 hyperthyroidism patients plus 17 patients who later progressed to ophthalmopathy. The 100 discovery patients were randomly split 7:3 into training and test sets. Thyroid tissue and blood T-cell repertoires from several Graves' hyperthyroidism patients were also compared in the study. Once sampling was done, hyperthyroidism patients were given methimazole at a starting dose of 30 mg daily, whereas ophthalmopathy patients were given high-dose intravenous methylprednisolone. The paper describes TCR Vbeta CDR3 sequencing of 140 or so peripheral blood samples, made up of approximately 40 ophthalmopathy patients, approximately 73 hyperthyroidism patients and around 17 progressor patients. On the study overall, not on this receptor specifically: Most expanded thyroid clonotypes (frequency above 0.001) were also found in blood, which suggests that blood repertoires may mirror thyroid immune responses. Sample size was not statistically predetermined, and blinding of investigators to group allocation was not performed. In cross-validation, a model built on a 13 V-J signature told ophthalmopathy apart from stable hyperthyroidism with less than 90% sensitivity and about 81% specificity, and in testing the same model reached 80%/75%. In validation, progression to ophthalmopathy was predicted by the model with roughly 69% sensitivity and under 85% specificity, a median of roughly 6 months before onset.

The TCR beta CDR3 regions were amplified from the RNA transcripts. The TCR CDR3 was subjected to a first round of RT-PCR using the HTBI primer set and the Qiagen OneStep RT-PCR kit. Libraries were constructed in a second round of multiplex PCR, after which size selection and purification were carried out. Libraries were sequenced paired-end with 100 bp reads on an Illumina HiSeq2000. In the source study's methods: Raw data were processed with SOAPnuke, discarding reads with adapters, uncalled bases, mean Phred below 15, or no exact constant-primer or identifier match. High-quality paired reads were merged with COPE v1.2.5, and unique nucleotide sequences were defined as clonotypes. MiTCR v1.1 was used to align the clonotypes against IMGT TRBV, TRBD and TRBJ reference segments. Only V-J combinations with frequency above 0.0001, covering approximately 99% of repertoires, were analysed. The TCS score was defined as F50 (clonal expansion) divided by E x V (chaos), with BLOSUM62-based TCRdist calculated between CDR3 peptides within each V-J. Welch's t-statistics and random forest reduced fewer than 600 V-J features to 13, which were used in a naive Bayes classifier (R e1071). Using fastp trimming at Q25 and MiXCR clonotype assembly, TCRdb reanalyzed the public sequencing data and kept in-frame beta chains. CDR3 protein duplicates are merged, each entry listing the most common genes and DNA. TCRdb's processing, not the authors' own work, is the source of the V and J calls. The sample includes roughly 250,000 distinct CDR3 sequences, with roughly 20% observed a single time. Roughly 60% of the sample is held by the ten biggest clonotypes.

The chain employs TRBV29-1 and TRBJ1-2; the D gene identity is not certain. The sequence was collected from a man aged 30-40 years with Graves' ophthalmopathy. Sample: blood. The sequenced DNA: TGCAGCGTGGTTGGGGAGAACTATGGCTACACCTTC. This translates into CSVVGENYGYTF.